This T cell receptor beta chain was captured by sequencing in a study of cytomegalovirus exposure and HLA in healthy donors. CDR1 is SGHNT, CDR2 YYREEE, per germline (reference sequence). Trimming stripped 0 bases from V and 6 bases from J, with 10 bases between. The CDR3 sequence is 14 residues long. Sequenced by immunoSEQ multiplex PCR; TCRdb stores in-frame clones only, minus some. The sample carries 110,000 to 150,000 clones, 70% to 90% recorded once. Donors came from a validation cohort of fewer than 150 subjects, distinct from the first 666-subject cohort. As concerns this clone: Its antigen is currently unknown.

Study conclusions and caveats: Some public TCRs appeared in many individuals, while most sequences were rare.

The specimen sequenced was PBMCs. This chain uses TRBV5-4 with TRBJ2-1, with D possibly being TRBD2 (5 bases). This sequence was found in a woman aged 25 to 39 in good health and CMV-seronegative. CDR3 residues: CASSLAGLGNEQFF. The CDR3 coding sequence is TGTGCCAGCAGCTTGGCAGGACTCGGCAATGAGCAGTTCTTC.